This TCR beta chain emerged from a study of blood T cell repertoires in COVID-19. Overall study: Specimens from acute and convalescent COVID-19 originated in the United States, Italy and Spain. T cells, B-cell-depleted T cells, or PBMCs provided the cDNA or gDNA that served as material.

This CDR3 comprises 14 residues. V trimming: 3 bases; J trimming: 8 bases; junction bases outside the gene matches: 6. The germline CDR1 and CDR2 sequences are LNHNV and YYDKDF (reference sequence). As originally analysed: Nucleated cell number was recorded as an estimate derived from reference gene primer amplification. Generated by immunoSEQ multiplex PCR, the TCRdb table keeps only in-frame clones and is missing some. D and trimming were read from the DNA, whereas the V and J calls and clone size are those reported in that table. The data show 150,000 to 160,000 clones, more than 65% seen once. Input material: peripheral blood. This receptor was taken from a woman aged 50 to 65 with acute or convalescent COVID-19. This chain connects TRBV15 to TRBJ1-4, with 7 bases lining up with TRBD1. The CDR3 DNA follows: TGTGCCACCAGCAGTCGCCAGGGGGGAGAAAAACTGTTTTTT. This translates into CATSSRQGGEKLFF.